The clone carrying this T cell receptor beta chain was seen only a few times. Its antigen remains unidentified. The data are from a study of cytomegalovirus exposure and HLA in healthy donors. CDR1 is SNHLY, CDR2 FYNNEI, per germline. After removal of 6 bases from V and 5 bases from J, the junction contained 17 bases not matched to a gene. This CDR3 region has 18 residues. Vbeta (60) and Jbeta (13) primers were used in the PCR. The method was immunoSEQ multiplex PCR; TCRdb's version includes in-frame clones alone and lacks a portion of them. Of approximately 150,000 clones in the sample, around 57% were seen once. Study-level findings and limits: An analysis that was carried out later associated 16,951 TCR beta sequences with HLA alleles at 0.05 false discovery rate. The number of N-insertions in an Asian-associated ancestry cluster was reportedly below the approximately 700-donor mean in a later analysis. Earlier results showed most TCR beta V segments being productive about 87% or about 30% of the time.

Sampled while nominally healthy, donors likely had unrecorded immune exposures. This clonotype was obtained from a male donor in good health and CMV-seronegative. Sequencing input: PBMCs. This chain joins TRBV2 and TRBJ2-7, with TRBD1 matching over 12 bases. The DNA for the CDR3 is TGTGCCAGCAGGGGCCCGGGACAGGGGGCATTAGCGCGGGACGAGCAGTACTTC. Translating gives CASRGPGQGALARDEQYF.